This TCR beta chain was captured in a study of T cell clonotyping in hematopoietic cell transplantation. Study context: Recipients' pretransplant samples followed cytoreduction. Study-wide results and caveats: After transplant, recipient diversity fell while pathologically expanded clonotypes grew through day 180. CD4 and CD8 repertoire contributions could not be separated without sorting.

There are 15 residues in the CDR3. The V gene end was trimmed by 0 bases and the J gene end by 9 bases; junction bases not matched to a gene: 10. The germline V gene has CDR1 GTSNPN and CDR2 SVGIG (reference sequence). The assay was immunoSEQ multiplex PCR, and TCRdb's table has in-frame clones only and misses some. This sample has 45,000 or so clones, with roughly 80% found just once. Concerning this clone: Its antigen is unknown.

This sample's time point: recipient sample about 28 days before transplant, after cytoreduction. Blood collection times were about day -28 and days 30, 100, 180 posttransplant. The material sequenced was peripheral blood mononuclear cells, taken before stem cell transplant. The receptor's source is a man in his fifties or sixties with myelodysplastic syndrome. Some clones in this sample may be carry-over from other donors' samples. V gene TRBV30 combines with J gene TRBJ2-4, with 8 bases aligning to TRBD1. CDR3 DNA sequence: TGTGCCTGGAGTGTACAGGACAGGGCTTTCCTCATTCAGTACTTC. Translation gives CAWSVQDRAFLIQYF.